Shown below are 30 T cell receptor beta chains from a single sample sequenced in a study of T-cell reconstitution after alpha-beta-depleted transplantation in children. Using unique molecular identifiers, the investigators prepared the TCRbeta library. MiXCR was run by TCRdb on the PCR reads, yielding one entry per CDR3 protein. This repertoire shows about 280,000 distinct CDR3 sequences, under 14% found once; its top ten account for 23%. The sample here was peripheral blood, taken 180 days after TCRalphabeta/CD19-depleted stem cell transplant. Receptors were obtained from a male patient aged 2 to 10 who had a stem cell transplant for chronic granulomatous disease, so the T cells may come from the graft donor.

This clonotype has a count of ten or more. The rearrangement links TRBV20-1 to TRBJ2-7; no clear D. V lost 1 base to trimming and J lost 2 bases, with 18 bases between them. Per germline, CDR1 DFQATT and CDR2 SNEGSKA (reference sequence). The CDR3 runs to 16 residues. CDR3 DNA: TGCAGTGCTAGAGCTCCAGCCACTTCAAGAACCTACGAGCAGTACTTC. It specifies CSARAPATSRTYEQYF.

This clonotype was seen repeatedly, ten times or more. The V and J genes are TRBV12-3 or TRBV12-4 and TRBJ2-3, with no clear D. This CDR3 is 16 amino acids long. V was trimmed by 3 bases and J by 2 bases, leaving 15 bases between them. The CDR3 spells CASSFQLDDNTDTQYF. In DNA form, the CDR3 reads TGTGCCAGCAGTTTTCAGCTGGACGATAACACAGATACGCAGTATTTT.

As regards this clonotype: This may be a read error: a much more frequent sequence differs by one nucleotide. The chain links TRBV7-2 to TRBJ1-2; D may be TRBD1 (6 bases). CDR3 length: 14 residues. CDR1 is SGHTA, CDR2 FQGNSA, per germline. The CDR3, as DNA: TGTGCCAGCAGCTTAGGGGGGCCGGAGAGAGGCTGCACCTTC. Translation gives CASSLGGPERGCTF.

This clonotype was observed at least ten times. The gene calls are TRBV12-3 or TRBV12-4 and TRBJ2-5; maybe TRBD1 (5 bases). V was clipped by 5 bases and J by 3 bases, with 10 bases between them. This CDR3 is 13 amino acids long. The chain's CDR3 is CASSPGAKETQYF. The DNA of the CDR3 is TGTGCCAGCAGTCCTGGGGCGAAAGAGACCCAGTACTTC.

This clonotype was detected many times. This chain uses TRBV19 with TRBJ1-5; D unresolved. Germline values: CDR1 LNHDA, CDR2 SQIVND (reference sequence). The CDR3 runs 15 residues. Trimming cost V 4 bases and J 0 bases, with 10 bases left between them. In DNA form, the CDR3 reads TGTGCCAGTAGTACCTCCGCCCTTAGCAATCAGCCCCAGCATTTT. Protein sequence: CASSTSALSNQPQHF.

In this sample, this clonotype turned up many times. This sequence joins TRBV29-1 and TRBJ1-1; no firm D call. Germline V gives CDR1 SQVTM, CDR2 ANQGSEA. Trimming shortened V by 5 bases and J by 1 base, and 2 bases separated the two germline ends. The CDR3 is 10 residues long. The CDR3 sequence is CSVWNTEAFF. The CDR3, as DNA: TGCAGCGTTTGGAACACTGAAGCTTTCTTT.

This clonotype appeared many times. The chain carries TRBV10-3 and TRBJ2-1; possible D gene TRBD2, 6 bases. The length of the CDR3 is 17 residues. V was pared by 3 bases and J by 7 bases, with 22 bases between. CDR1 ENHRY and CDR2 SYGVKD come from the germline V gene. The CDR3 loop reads CAISDGVGGMGTNEQFF. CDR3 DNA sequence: TGTGCCATCAGTGACGGTGTCGGCGGGATGGGAACAAATGAGCAGTTCTTC.

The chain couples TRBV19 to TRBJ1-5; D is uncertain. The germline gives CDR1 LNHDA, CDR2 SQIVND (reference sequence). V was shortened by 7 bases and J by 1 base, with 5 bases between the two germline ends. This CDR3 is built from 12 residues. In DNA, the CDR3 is TGTGCCAGTACTGACAGCAATCAGCCCCAGCATTTT. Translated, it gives CASTDSNQPQHF.

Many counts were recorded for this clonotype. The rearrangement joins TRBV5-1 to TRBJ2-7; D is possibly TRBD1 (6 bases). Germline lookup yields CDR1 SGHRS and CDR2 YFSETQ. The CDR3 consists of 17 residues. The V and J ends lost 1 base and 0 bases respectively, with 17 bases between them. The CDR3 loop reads CASSLRGSTGPSYEQYF. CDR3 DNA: TGCGCCAGCAGCTTGAGGGGGTCGACAGGTCCCTCCTACGAGCAGTACTTC.

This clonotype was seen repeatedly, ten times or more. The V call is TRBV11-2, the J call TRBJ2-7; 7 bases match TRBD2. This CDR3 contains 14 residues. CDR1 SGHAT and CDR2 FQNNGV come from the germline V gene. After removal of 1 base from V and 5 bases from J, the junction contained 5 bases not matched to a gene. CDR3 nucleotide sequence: TGTGCCAGCAGCTTAGCGGGGAGGGTAAACGAGCAGTACTTC. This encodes CASSLAGRVNEQYF.

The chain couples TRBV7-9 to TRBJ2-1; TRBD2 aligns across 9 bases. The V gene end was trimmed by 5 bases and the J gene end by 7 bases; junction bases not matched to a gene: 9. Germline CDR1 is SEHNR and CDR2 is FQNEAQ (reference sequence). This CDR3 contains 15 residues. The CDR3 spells CASSPRSSGTNEQFF. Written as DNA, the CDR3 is TGTGCCAGCAGCCCACGGTCTAGCGGGACTAATGAGCAGTTCTTC.

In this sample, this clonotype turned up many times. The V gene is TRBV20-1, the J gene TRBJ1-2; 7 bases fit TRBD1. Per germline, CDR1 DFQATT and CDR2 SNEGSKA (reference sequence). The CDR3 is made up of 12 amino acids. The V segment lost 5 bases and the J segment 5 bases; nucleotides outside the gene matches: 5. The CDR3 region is CSARTGRYGYTF. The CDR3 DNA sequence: TGCAGTGCTCGGACAGGTCGTTATGGCTACACCTTC.

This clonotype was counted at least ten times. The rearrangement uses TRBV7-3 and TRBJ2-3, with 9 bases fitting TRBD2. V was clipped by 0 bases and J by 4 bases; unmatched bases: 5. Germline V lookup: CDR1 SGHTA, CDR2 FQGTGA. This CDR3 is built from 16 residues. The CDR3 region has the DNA TGTGCCAGCAGCTTAACGGCGGGAGGGGGGGCAGATACGCAGTATTTT. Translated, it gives CASSLTAGGGADTQYF.

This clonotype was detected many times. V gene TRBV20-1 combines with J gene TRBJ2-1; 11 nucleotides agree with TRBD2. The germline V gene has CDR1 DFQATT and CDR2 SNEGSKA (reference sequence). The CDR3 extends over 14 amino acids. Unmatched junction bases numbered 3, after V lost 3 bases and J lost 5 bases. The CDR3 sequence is CSASSGRDHNEQFF. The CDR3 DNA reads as TGCAGTGCTAGTAGCGGGAGGGATCACAATGAGCAGTTCTTC.

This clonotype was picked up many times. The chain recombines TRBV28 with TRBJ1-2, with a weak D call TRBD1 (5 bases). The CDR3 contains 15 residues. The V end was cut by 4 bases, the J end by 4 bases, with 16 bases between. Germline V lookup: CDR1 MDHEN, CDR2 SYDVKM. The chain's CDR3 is CASSSGLTEGYGYTF. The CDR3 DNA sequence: TGTGCCAGCAGTTCGGGACTTACCGAGGGCTATGGCTACACCTTC.

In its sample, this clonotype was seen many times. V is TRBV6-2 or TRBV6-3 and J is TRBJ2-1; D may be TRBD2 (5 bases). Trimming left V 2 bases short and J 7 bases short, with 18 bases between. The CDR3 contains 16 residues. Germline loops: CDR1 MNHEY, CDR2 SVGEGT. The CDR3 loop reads CASSYHTVRRLNEQFF. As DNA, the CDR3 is TGTGCCAGCAGTTACCATACGGTCAGGAGGCTGAATGAGCAGTTCTTC.

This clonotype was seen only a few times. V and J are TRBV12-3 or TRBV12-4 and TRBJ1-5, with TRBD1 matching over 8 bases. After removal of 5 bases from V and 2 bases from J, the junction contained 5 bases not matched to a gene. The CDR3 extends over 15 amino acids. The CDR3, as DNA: TGTGCCAGCAGTATACCGGGACAGGGCAATCAGCCCCAGCATTTT. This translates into CASSIPGQGNQPQHF.

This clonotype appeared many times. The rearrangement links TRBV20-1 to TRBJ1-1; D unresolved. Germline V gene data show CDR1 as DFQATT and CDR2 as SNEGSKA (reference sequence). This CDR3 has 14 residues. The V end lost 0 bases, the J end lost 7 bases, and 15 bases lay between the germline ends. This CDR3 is CSARDWVPGLEAFF. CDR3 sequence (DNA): TGCAGTGCTAGAGATTGGGTGCCAGGCCTTGAAGCTTTCTTT.

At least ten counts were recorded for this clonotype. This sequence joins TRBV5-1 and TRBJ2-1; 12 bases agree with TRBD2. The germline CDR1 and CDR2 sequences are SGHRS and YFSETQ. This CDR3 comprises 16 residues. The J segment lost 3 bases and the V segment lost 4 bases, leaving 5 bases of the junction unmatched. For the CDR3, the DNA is TGCGCCAGCAGCAGTGGACTAGCGGGAATCTACAATGAGCAGTTCTTC. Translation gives CASSSGLAGIYNEQFF.

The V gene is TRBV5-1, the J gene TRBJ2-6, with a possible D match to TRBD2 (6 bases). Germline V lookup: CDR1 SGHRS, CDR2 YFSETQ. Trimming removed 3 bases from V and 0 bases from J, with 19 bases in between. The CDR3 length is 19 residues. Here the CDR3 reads CASSSLVVAGSSGANVLTF. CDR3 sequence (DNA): TGCGCCAGCAGCTCCCTGGTGGTGGCGGGGAGCTCTGGGGCCAACGTCCTGACTTTC. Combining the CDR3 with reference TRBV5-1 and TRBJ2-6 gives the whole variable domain KAGVTQTPRYLIKTRGQQVTLSCSPISGHRSVSWYQQTPGQGLQFLFEYFSETQRNKGNFPGRFSGRQFSNSRSEMNVSTLELGDSALYLCASSSLVVAGSSGANVLTFGAGSRLTVL.

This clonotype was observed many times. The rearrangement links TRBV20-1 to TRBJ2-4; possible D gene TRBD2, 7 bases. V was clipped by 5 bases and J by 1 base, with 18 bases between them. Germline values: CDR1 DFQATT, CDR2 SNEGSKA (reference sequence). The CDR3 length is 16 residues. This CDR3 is CSAEGEGPLAKNIQYF. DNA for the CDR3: TGCAGTGCTGAGGGGGAGGGCCCTCTGGCCAAAAACATTCAGTACTTC.

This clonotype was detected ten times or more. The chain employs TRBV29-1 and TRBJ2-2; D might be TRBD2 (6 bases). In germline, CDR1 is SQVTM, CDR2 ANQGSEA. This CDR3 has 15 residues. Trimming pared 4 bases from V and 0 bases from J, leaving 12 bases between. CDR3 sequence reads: CSVVFRTTNTGELFF. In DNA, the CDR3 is TGCAGCGTTGTTTTTAGGACTACGAACACCGGGGAGCTGTTTTTT.

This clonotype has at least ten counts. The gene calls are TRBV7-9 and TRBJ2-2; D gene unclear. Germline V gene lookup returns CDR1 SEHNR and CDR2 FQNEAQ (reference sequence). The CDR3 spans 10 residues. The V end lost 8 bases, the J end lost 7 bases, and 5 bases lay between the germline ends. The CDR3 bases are TGTGCCAGCTATTTCGGGGAGCTGTTTTTT. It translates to CASYFGELFF.

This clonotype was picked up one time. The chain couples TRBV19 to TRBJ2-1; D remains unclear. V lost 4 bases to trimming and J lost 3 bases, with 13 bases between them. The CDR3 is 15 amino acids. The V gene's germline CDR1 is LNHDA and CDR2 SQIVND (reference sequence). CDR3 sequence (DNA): TGTGCCAGTAGTAGTAATAACCAAGTCTACAATGAGCAGTTCTTC. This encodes CASSSNNQVYNEQFF.

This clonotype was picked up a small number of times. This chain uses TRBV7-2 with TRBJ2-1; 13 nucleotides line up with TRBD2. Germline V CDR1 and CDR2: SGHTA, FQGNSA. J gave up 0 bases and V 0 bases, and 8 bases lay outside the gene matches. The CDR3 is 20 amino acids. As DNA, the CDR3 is TGTGCCAGCAGCTTAGCGGGGACTAGCGGGGTAAGGAGCTCCTACAATGAGCAGTTCTTC. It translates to CASSLAGTSGVRSSYNEQFF. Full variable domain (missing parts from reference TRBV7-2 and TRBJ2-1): GAGVSQSPSNKVTEKGKDVELRCDPISGHTALYWYRQSLGQGLEFLIYFQGNSAPDKSGLPSDRFSAERTGGSVSTLTIQRTQQEDSAVYLCASSLAGTSGVRSSYNEQFFGPGTRLTVL.

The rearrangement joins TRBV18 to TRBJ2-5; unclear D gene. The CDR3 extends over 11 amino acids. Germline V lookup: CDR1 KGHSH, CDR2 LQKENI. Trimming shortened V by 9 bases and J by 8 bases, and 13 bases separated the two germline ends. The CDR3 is CASHSQTTQYF. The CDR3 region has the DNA TGTGCCAGTCACTCTCAGACCACCCAGTACTTC.

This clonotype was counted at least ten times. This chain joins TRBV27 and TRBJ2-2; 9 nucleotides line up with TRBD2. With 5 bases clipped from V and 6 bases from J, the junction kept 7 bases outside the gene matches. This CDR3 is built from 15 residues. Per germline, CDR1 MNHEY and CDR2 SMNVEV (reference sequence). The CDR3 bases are TGTGCCAGCAGTCCCGGGGTAGCGGGAGCCGGGGAGCTGTTTTTT. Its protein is CASSPGVAGAGELFF.

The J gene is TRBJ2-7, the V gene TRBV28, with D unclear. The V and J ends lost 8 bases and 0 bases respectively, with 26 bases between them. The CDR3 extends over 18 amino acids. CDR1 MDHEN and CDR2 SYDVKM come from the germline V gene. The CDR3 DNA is TGTGCCAGCGGCGTTCGTGGCAGCCGGCACTTTGACTCCTACGAGCAGTACTTC. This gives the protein CASGVRGSRHFDSYEQYF.

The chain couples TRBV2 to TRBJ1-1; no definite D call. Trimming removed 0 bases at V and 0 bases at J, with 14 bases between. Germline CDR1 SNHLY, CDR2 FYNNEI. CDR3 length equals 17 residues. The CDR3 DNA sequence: TGTGCCAGCAGTGAAGCGCTTCGAAAGGTCATGAACACTGAAGCTTTCTTT. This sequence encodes CASSEALRKVMNTEAFF.

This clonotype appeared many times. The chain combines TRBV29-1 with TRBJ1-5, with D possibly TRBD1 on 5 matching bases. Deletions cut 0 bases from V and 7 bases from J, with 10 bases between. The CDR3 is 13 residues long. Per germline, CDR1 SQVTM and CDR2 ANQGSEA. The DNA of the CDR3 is TGCAGCGTTGAAGACGGGGGTGGCCAGCCCCAGCATTTT. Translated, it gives CSVEDGGGQPQHF.